The 16 T cell receptor beta chains given below trace back to one sample, sequenced in a study of T-cell reconstitution after alpha-beta-depleted transplantation in children. Study-level points and caveats: The authors attributed T-cell counts and diversity one year after transplant mostly to newly produced T cells.

Their cognate antigens are unknown. Using unique molecular identifiers, the investigators prepared the TCRbeta library. TCRdb called the PCR reads again in MiXCR, with one record for every CDR3 protein. The profile shows a few hundred thousand distinct CDR3 sequences, approximately 7.3% of them singletons. The material was peripheral blood, obtained 360 days after TCRalphabeta/CD19-depleted stem cell transplant. The origin of the receptors is a female patient younger than 10 who had a stem cell transplant for Fanconi anemia, so the T cells may come from the graft donor.

Only a few counts were recorded for this clonotype. The J gene is TRBJ2-2, the V gene TRBV28, with D perhaps TRBD1 or TRBD2 (5 bases each). V was clipped by 2 bases and J by 0 bases, with 10 bases between them. Germline V gives CDR1 MDHEN, CDR2 SYDVKM. This CDR3 has 16 amino acids. CDR3 in amino acids: CASSLVQGPNTGELFF. CDR3 coding DNA: TGTGCCAGCAGTTTAGTTCAGGGACCGAACACCGGGGAGCTGTTTTTT.

This clonotype was found many times. This chain connects TRBV12-3 or TRBV12-4 to TRBJ2-3; TRBD2 matches at 10 bases. The CDR3 is 15 residues long. Trimming cost V 4 bases and J 1 base; bases outside gene matches: 2. The CDR3 loop is CASSYGTSGTDTQYF. CDR3 nucleotide sequence: TGTGCCAGCAGTTACGGGACTAGCGGCACAGATACGCAGTATTTT.

This clonotype was observed a few times. The chain joins TRBV11-2 to TRBJ2-3, with 12 bases fitting TRBD2. The CDR3 length is 20 residues. Trimming took 1 base from V and 2 from J; bases not matched to a gene: 13. The V gene's germline CDR1 is SGHAT and CDR2 FQNNGV. The CDR3: CASSLGTSGKRSKPTDTQYF. CDR3 DNA sequence: TGTGCCAGCAGCTTAGGGACTAGCGGGAAGAGGAGTAAGCCCACAGATACGCAGTATTTT.

This clonotype has a handful of counts. This chain uses TRBV20-1 with TRBJ2-4, with D perhaps being TRBD1 or TRBD2 (7 bases each). This CDR3 region has 17 residues. Looked up from germline, CDR1 is DFQATT and CDR2 is SNEGSKA (reference sequence). Trimming took 3 bases from V and 6 from J, leaving 24 bases between them. CDR3 protein: CSARGAGGGWGVNIQYF. The DNA of the CDR3 is TGCAGTGCTAGGGGTGCAGGGGGGGGATGGGGTGTAAACATTCAGTACTTC.

This clonotype was observed at least ten times. The chain employs TRBV4-1 and TRBJ2-1; D may correspond to TRBD1 or TRBD2 (6 bases each). The CDR3 loop spans 14 amino acids. Germline lookup yields CDR1 MGHRA and CDR2 YSYEKL. Trimming took 7 bases from V and 4 from J, leaving 14 bases between them. The CDR3 DNA sequence: TGCGCCAGCAACAGACTAGGGGGTTACAATGAGCAGTTCTTC. It codes for CASNRLGGYNEQFF.

At least ten counts were recorded for this clonotype. V gene TRBV20-1 combines with J gene TRBJ2-1; D remains unclear. This CDR3 is built from 10 residues. Germline V gene data show CDR1 as DFQATT and CDR2 as SNEGSKA (reference sequence). Between the trimmed V and J ends, which lost 5 bases and 6 bases, there was a span of 5 bases. The CDR3, as DNA: TGCAGTGCTGCGACCAATGAGCAGTTCTTC. Protein product: CSAATNEQFF.

This clonotype occurred many times. The chain is built from TRBV25-1 and TRBJ2-5; TRBD2 might be the D (6 bases). Trimming left V 4 bases short and J 1 base short, with 13 bases between. This CDR3 has 15 residues. The germline V gene encodes CDR1 MGHDK and CDR2 SYGVNS. The CDR3 DNA follows: TGTGCCAGCAGTGCCCTCGGGGACTCCCAAGAGACCCAGTACTTC. It codes for CASSALGDSQETQYF.

This chain joins TRBV6-2 or TRBV6-3 and TRBJ2-2; the D is unclear. This CDR3 comprises 14 residues. The V and J ends lost 2 bases and 1 base respectively, with 5 bases between them. CDR1 is MNHEY, CDR2 SVGEGT, per germline. The CDR3 region has the DNA TGTGCCAGCAGTTACGTGCAGAACACCGGGGAGCTGTTTTTT. It encodes CASSYVQNTGELFF.

The CDR3 DNA reads TGTGCCAGCAGTCCAGGACTAGCGGCCTTCTACGAGCAGTACTTC. The encoded protein is CASSPGLAAFYEQYF. J is TRBJ2-7 and V is TRBV6-1, with TRBD2 matching 10 bases. Germline CDR1 and CDR2: MNHNS and SASEGT. CDR3 length: 15 residues. The junction had 7 bases not matched to a gene; V was cut back by 5 bases and J by 3 bases.

Many counts were recorded for this clonotype. The chain has TRBV7-2 and TRBJ2-7; D is uncertain. V gave up 7 bases and J gave up 5 bases, with 3 bases separating them. The CDR3 is made up of 9 amino acids. Germline loops: CDR1 SGHTA, CDR2 FQGNSA. The CDR3 loop is CASIHEQYF. DNA of the CDR3: TGTGCCAGCATCCACGAGCAGTACTTC.

The chain joins TRBV20-1 to TRBJ1-2; 12 bases map to TRBD1. Germline CDR1 DFQATT, CDR2 SNEGSKA (reference sequence). The junction had 12 bases not matched to a gene; V was cut back by 6 bases and J by 4 bases. CDR3 length equals 16 residues. The CDR3 protein is CSATKGQGAAVYGYTF. In DNA form, the CDR3 reads TGCAGTGCAACGAAGGGACAGGGGGCCGCTGTCTATGGCTACACCTTC.

The V and J genes are TRBV4-2 and TRBJ2-7; no clear D. Trimming removed 0 bases at V and 1 base at J, with 10 bases between. The CDR3 spans 15 residues. Germline loops: CDR1 LGHNA, CDR2 YNFKEQ. The CDR3 nucleotides are TGTGCCAGCAGCCAAGATCCCCTAAATTCCTACGAGCAGTACTTC. Amino acid sequence: CASSQDPLNSYEQYF.

This clonotype was counted many times. This chain uses TRBV28 with TRBJ1-6; D perhaps matches TRBD1 (5 bases). The ends were cut back, 4 bases at V and 6 bases at J, with 13 bases in the middle. Germline CDR1 and CDR2: MDHEN and SYDVKM. This CDR3 contains 15 residues. The CDR3 DNA is TGTGCCAGCAGTTCGATGGGACGGTCTAATTCACCCCTCCACTTT. Translated: CASSSMGRSNSPLHF.

At least ten counts were recorded for this clonotype. The chain is built from TRBV4-2 and TRBJ1-1; TRBD1 matches 7 bases. Germline CDR1 reads LGHNA; CDR2 reads YNFKEQ. The CDR3 has 12 amino acids. With V trimmed by 4 bases and J by 13 bases, 9 bases remained unmatched. CDR3 coding DNA: TGTGCCAGCAGCCTTCTGACAGGGTTTCGTTTCTTT. Its protein product is CASSLLTGFRFF.

This clonotype was detected ten times or more. The chain carries TRBV5-1 and TRBJ2-7, with D possibly matching TRBD2 (5 bases). CDR1 is SGHRS, CDR2 YFSETQ, per germline. V lost 6 bases and J 0 bases, leaving 10 bases between the germline ends. The CDR3 totals 13 residues. Here the CDR3 reads CASKGANSYEQYF. In DNA, the CDR3 is TGCGCCAGCAAGGGAGCTAACTCCTACGAGCAGTACTTC.

In this sample, this clonotype turned up a few times. This chain joins TRBV11-3 and TRBJ1-1; D is uncertain. The germline CDR1 and CDR2 sequences are SGHNT and YENEEA. The CDR3 has 13 amino acids. The V gene lost 1 base and the J gene lost 9 bases, with 12 bases spanning the gap. CDR3 amino acids: CASSLGASDQAFF. The CDR3 nucleotides are TGTGCCAGCAGCTTAGGGGCCTCGGATCAAGCTTTCTTT.